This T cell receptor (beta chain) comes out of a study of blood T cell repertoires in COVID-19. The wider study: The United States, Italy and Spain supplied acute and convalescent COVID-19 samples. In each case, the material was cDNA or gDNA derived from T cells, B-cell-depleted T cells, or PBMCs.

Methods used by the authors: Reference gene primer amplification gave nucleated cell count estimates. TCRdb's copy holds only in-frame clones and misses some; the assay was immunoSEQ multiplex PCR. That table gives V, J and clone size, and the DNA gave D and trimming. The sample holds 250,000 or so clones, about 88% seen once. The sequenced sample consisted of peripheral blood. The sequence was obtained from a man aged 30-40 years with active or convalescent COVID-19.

The CDR3 is CASSPDSNTEAFF. The DNA for the CDR3 is TGCGCCAGCAGCCCTGACTCGAACACTGAAGCTTTCTTT. The chain has TRBV5-1 and TRBJ1-1, with D unresolved. V lost 4 bases and J lost 1, with 8 bases in between. The germline V gene encodes CDR1 SGHRS and CDR2 YFSETQ. CDR3 length: 13 residues.